Below are 20 T cell receptor beta chains sequenced from a single sample in a study of human T cells and chemical hapten exposure. A single record per CDR3 protein comes from TCRdb applying MiXCR to the RACE reads. The sample consists of over 35,000 distinct CDR3 sequences, more than 8.5% of them appearing once. Time point described: patch test 2, 6 weeks after DPC sensitization. The treatment denotes: therapeutic diphenylcyclopropenone sensitization with weekly scalp DPC. Sample: whole blood, taken in connection with sensitization to the hapten diphenylcyclopropenone (DPC). The source is a woman in her 40s with alopecia areata. Some clones in this sample may be carry-over from other donors' samples.

This clonotype was seen repeatedly, ten times or more. The chain combines TRBV29-1 with TRBJ2-1; 8 bases match TRBD2. Trimming cost V 1 base and J 5 bases; bases outside gene matches: 7. CDR3 length: 15 amino acids. Germline values: CDR1 SQVTM, CDR2 ANQGSEA. The CDR3 DNA follows: TGCAGCGTTGAAGCCCGGGAGGGGGTGAACAATGAGCAGTTCTTC. The encoded protein is CSVEAREGVNNEQFF.

This clonotype was detected many times. The chain carries TRBV13 and TRBJ1-1, with D tentatively TRBD1 (5 bases). This CDR3 comprises 14 residues. Germline CDR1 reads PRHDT; CDR2 reads FYEKMQ (reference sequence). Trimming removed 2 bases from V and 3 bases from J, with 10 bases in between. Here the CDR3 DNA reads TGTGCCAGCAGCTTATCAGGGTTAGACACTGAAGCTTTCTTT. It specifies CASSLSGLDTEAFF.

This clonotype was observed at least ten times. The gene calls are TRBV24-1 and TRBJ1-2; 9 nucleotides agree with TRBD1. Trimming took 5 bases from V and 8 from J; bases not matched to a gene: 8. CDR1 is KGHDR and CDR2 is SFDVKD in the germline V gene. CDR3 length: 14 residues. CDR3 amino acids: CATSAATGGLGYTF. In nucleotides, the CDR3 is TGTGCCACCAGTGCCGCGACAGGGGGGCTCGGCTACACCTTC.

Many counts were recorded for this clonotype. The V gene is TRBV7-9, the J gene TRBJ2-7; TRBD1 is a possible D gene (5 bases). This CDR3 comprises 16 residues. The V gene's germline CDR1 is SEHNR and CDR2 FQNEAQ (reference sequence). The V and J ends lost 5 bases and 0 bases respectively, with 17 bases between them. DNA for the CDR3: TGTGCCAGCAGCCCAGGGCAAGGGCAAAGCTCCTACGAGCAGTACTTC. Translation gives CASSPGQGQSSYEQYF.

This clonotype showed up just a few times. The V gene is TRBV30, the J gene TRBJ1-2, with D uncertain. The CDR3 loop spans 12 amino acids. The germline V and J ends were trimmed by 5 bases and 8 bases, with 15 bases remaining between them. CDR1 is GTSNPN and CDR2 is SVGIG in the germline V gene (reference sequence). For the CDR3, the DNA is TGTGCCTGGGGTACGTTTTGGGAAGGCTACACCTTC. Its translation is CAWGTFWEGYTF. The full variable domain, in which reference TRBV30 and TRBJ1-2 provide the parts outside the CDR3, is SQTIHQWPATLVQPVGSPLSLECTVEGTSNPNLYWYRQAAGRGLQLLFYSVGIGQISSEVPQNLSASRPQDRQFILSSKKLLLSDSGFYLCAWGTFWEGYTFGSGTRLTVV.

This clonotype was detected many times. The V gene is TRBV15, the J gene TRBJ2-6; maybe TRBD1 (5 bases). The CDR3 sequence is 18 residues long. Trimming cost V 2 bases and J 4 bases, with 18 bases left between them. The V gene's germline CDR1 is LNHNV and CDR2 YYDKDF (reference sequence). CDR3 sequence reads: CATSRSTGFFSGANVLTF. In DNA form, the CDR3 reads TGTGCCACCAGCAGAAGTACAGGCTTTTTCTCCGGGGCCAACGTCCTGACTTTC.

This clonotype was observed many times. The V and J genes are TRBV27 and TRBJ2-1; no reliable D call. This CDR3 has 13 residues. CDR1 MNHEY and CDR2 SMNVEV come from the germline V gene (reference sequence). The V end was cut by 2 bases, the J end by 4 bases, with 6 bases between. CDR3 protein: CASSLTGYNEQFF. The CDR3 DNA is TGTGCCAGCAGTTTAACCGGTTACAATGAGCAGTTCTTC.

This clonotype was detected many times. The rearrangement joins TRBV12-5 to TRBJ2-5; D gene uncertain. The CDR3 is 13 residues long. V lost 2 bases and J 3 bases, leaving 7 bases between the germline ends. CDR1 LGHNT and CDR2 FRNRAP come from the germline V gene. DNA for the CDR3: TGTGCTAGTGGTTTGATATCAGAAGAGACCCAGTACTTC. Amino acids: CASGLISEETQYF.

This clonotype was detected many times. V usage is TRBV4-1 and J usage is TRBJ2-5; possible D gene TRBD2, 6 bases. CDR3 length equals 15 residues. With 0 bases removed from V and 4 bases from J, the gap between germline ends came to 12 bases. In germline, CDR1 is MGHRA, CDR2 YSYEKL. The CDR3 nucleotides are TGCGCCAGCAGCCAAGACAGCGGAGGGAGAGAGACCCAGTACTTC. It is translated as CASSQDSGGRETQYF.

This clonotype was detected many times. The rearrangement joins TRBV27 to TRBJ2-5; 7 bases agree with TRBD1. Looked up from germline, CDR1 is MNHEY and CDR2 is SMNVEV (reference sequence). The V segment lost 5 bases and the J segment 2 bases; nucleotides outside the gene matches: 5. This CDR3 comprises 14 residues. In DNA, the CDR3 is TGTGCCAGCAGTGCCGGGACAGTTCAAGAGACCCAGTACTTC. This gives the protein CASSAGTVQETQYF.

This clonotype has only a few counts. This chain connects TRBV30 to TRBJ1-1; D call uncertain. V was clipped by 3 bases and J by 1 base, with 6 bases between them. The CDR3 has 12 amino acids. Germline loops: CDR1 GTSNPN, CDR2 SVGIG (reference sequence). This CDR3 reads CAWRRGNTEAFF. The DNA for the CDR3 is TGTGCCTGGAGGCGGGGGAACACTGAAGCTTTCTTT.

This clonotype has ten or more counts. The V and J genes are TRBV30 and TRBJ2-7; TRBD1 matches 10 bases. Trimming at V came to 2 bases and at J to 3 bases, leaving 7 bases not matched to a gene. The V gene's germline CDR1 is GTSNPN and CDR2 SVGIG (reference sequence). The CDR3 has 15 amino acids. In DNA form, the CDR3 reads TGTGCCTGGAGTCTTAGGGACAGGGGCCACTACGAGCAGTACTTC. This translates into CAWSLRDRGHYEQYF.

The J gene is TRBJ1-6, the V gene TRBV20-1; a weak D match, TRBD1 (5 bases). This CDR3 comprises 16 residues. V dropped 1 base and J dropped 0 bases, with 10 bases sitting between them. Germline loops: CDR1 DFQATT, CDR2 SNEGSKA (reference sequence). The CDR3 reads CSARVYGTSYNSPLHF. The CDR3 bases are TGCAGTGCTAGAGTGTACGGGACCTCCTATAATTCACCCCTCCACTTT.

This clonotype was seen ten or more times. The J gene is TRBJ1-4, the V gene TRBV7-8; D is undetermined. This CDR3 contains 14 residues. V lost 3 bases to trimming and J lost 6 bases, with 11 bases between them. Germline V gene sequence: CDR1 SGHVS, CDR2 FQNEAQ. As DNA, the CDR3 is TGTGCCAGCAGCTTTAGGAATGACGATGAAAAACTGTTTTTT. Its translation is CASSFRNDDEKLFF.

The sample holds many counts of this clonotype. The J gene is TRBJ2-1, the V gene TRBV6-6, with TRBD2 identical over 12 bases. This CDR3 contains 16 residues. CDR1 MNHNY and CDR2 SVGAGI come from the germline V gene (reference sequence). Losses at the gene ends were 6 bases for V and 0 bases for J; bases not matched to a gene: 3. The DNA of the CDR3 is TGTGCCAGCAGGCCTAGCGGGGGGGCCTCCTACAATGAGCAGTTCTTC. This encodes CASRPSGGASYNEQFF.

This clonotype was recorded once. This may be a read error, as it is one base from a much larger clone. The rearrangement joins TRBV5-5 to TRBJ1-3; D is possibly TRBD1 (6 bases). Germline V lookup: CDR1 SGHKS, CDR2 YYEKEE (reference sequence). The CDR3 extends over 16 amino acids. The V end lost 2 bases, the J end lost 0 bases, and 12 bases lay between the germline ends. The CDR3 protein is CASSLGQTSSGNTIYF. CDR3 nucleotides: TGTGCCAGCAGCTTAGGACAGACGAGCTCTGGAAACACCATATATTTT.

This clonotype appeared many times. The chain recombines TRBV29-1 with TRBJ1-4, with D maybe TRBD1 (5 bases). The ends were cut back, 5 bases at V and 5 bases at J, with 9 bases in the middle. This CDR3 spans 12 amino acids. Per germline, CDR1 SQVTM and CDR2 ANQGSEA. CDR3 sequence: CSVRGGNEKLFF. The CDR3 DNA follows: TGCAGCGTTCGGGGGGGGAATGAAAAACTGTTTTTT.

The chain is built from TRBV12-3 or TRBV12-4 and TRBJ2-1; possibly TRBD1 for D (5 bases). The length of the CDR3 is 15 residues. V shed 1 base and J shed 6 bases, with 13 bases lying between them. CDR3 residues: CASSLGAGLVNEQFF. CDR3 in DNA: TGTGCCAGCAGTTTAGGGGCAGGGTTGGTCAATGAGCAGTTCTTC.

This clonotype was detected many times. In DNA form, the CDR3 reads TGCAGCGTCCAACGGGGTGACACTGAAGCTTTCTTT. It translates to CSVQRGDTEAFF. The chain couples TRBV29-1 to TRBJ1-1; no firm D call. The CDR3 is made up of 12 amino acids. From germline, CDR1 is SQVTM and CDR2 ANQGSEA. The V end lost 6 bases, the J end lost 3 bases, and 11 bases lay between the germline ends. Together with reference TRBV29-1 and TRBJ1-1, the CDR3 gives the full variable domain: SAVISQKPSRDICQRGTSLTIQCQVDSQVTMMFWYRQQPGQSLTLIATANQGSEATYESGFVIDKFPISRPNLTFSTLTVSNMSPEDSSIYLCSVQRGDTEAFFGQGTRLTVV.

This clonotype was counted many times. V and J are TRBV2 and TRBJ2-2; 7 positions match TRBD1. Germline V gene lookup returns CDR1 SNHLY and CDR2 FYNNEI. The ends lost 5 bases at V and 5 bases at J; junction bases unmatched: 2. This CDR3 spans 13 amino acids. The CDR3 DNA reads TGTGCCAGCAGTCTACAGGGGACCGGGGAGCTGTTTTTT. Translation gives CASSLQGTGELFF.